These 15 T cell receptor beta chains were sequenced from one sample in a study of T cell changes during pregnancy in multiple sclerosis. Data came from immunoSEQ multiplex PCR; TCRdb stores just in-frame clones and leaves some out. The sample records roughly 51,000 clones, around 94% being singletons. Sequenced material: CD8+ T cells from peripheral blood mononuclear cells, taken before pregnancy. The receptors derive from a female donor with multiple sclerosis, enrolled in a pregnancy study.

This clone was seen a single time. The chain employs TRBV13 and TRBJ2-4, with 7 bases aligning to TRBD2. Germline-derived CDR1 and CDR2 are PRHDT and FYEKMQ (reference sequence). The CDR3 is 14 amino acids. Trimming at V came to 4 bases and at J to 7 bases, leaving 7 bases not matched to a gene. As DNA, the CDR3 is TGTGCCAGCAGCTCGCGGGAGTCGTATAACATTCAGTACTTC. Translating gives CASSSRESYNIQYF.

The chain is built from TRBV19 and TRBJ2-2; D is possibly TRBD2 (5 bases). The V end lost 3 bases, the J end lost 4 bases, and 6 bases lay between the germline ends. Looked up from germline, CDR1 is LNHDA and CDR2 is SQIVND (reference sequence). The CDR3 spans 13 residues. CDR3 in DNA: TGTGCCAGTAGTATCGGAGGCACCGGGGAGCTGTTTTTT. It specifies CASSIGGTGELFF. Supplemented by reference TRBV19 and TRBJ2-2, the full variable domain reads DGGITQSPKYLFRKEGQNVTLSCEQNLNHDAMYWYRQDPGQGLRLIYYSQIVNDFQKGDIAEGYSVSREKKESFPLTVTSAQKNPTAFYLCASSIGGTGELFFGEGSRLTVL.

The chain combines TRBV6-4 with TRBJ2-4, with D perhaps matching TRBD1 (6 bases). The length of the CDR3 is 16 residues. Germline V gene lookup returns CDR1 MRHNA and CDR2 SNTAGT. Deletions cut 3 bases from V and 0 bases from J, with 12 bases between. The CDR3 protein is CASSETGSGAKNIQYF. The CDR3 DNA reads TGTGCCAGCAGTGAAACAGGGTCGGGAGCCAAAAACATTCAGTACTTC.

V and J are TRBV7-9 and TRBJ2-5; possibly TRBD1 for D (6 bases). Trimming took off 1 base at V and 5 bases at J, with 11 bases between the two ends. This CDR3 has 14 residues. Germline CDR1 and CDR2: SEHNR and FQNEAQ (reference sequence). In DNA, the CDR3 is TGTGCCAGCAGCTTAGTACAGGGTCGGGAGACCCAGTACTTC. This sequence encodes CASSLVQGRETQYF.

This chain connects TRBV27 to TRBJ2-1; D is perhaps TRBD2 (5 bases). Between the trimmed V and J ends, which lost 2 bases and 4 bases, there was a span of 12 bases. Germline V gene data show CDR1 as MNHEY and CDR2 as SMNVEV (reference sequence). The length of the CDR3 is 15 residues. CDR3 in DNA: TGTGCCAGCAGTTTAGCGGGCAACCGATACAATGAGCAGTTCTTC. This codes for CASSLAGNRYNEQFF.

This clone was detected only a few times. The sample contains more than one DNA sequence encoding this CDR3. The chain combines TRBV27 with TRBJ2-7; a possible D gene is TRBD1 (5 bases). CDR1 MNHEY and CDR2 SMNVEV come from the germline V gene (reference sequence). The CDR3 has 14 residues. The V and J ends lost 6 bases and 2 bases respectively, with 14 bases between them. DNA of the CDR3: TGTGCCAGCAGGGTTTCCCAGGGCACCTACGAGCAGTACTTC. The encoded protein is CASRVSQGTYEQYF.

The gene calls are TRBV19 and TRBJ1-2; possibly TRBD1 for D (5 bases). The CDR3 loop spans 13 amino acids. V was pared by 8 bases and J by 5 bases, with 15 bases between. CDR1 is LNHDA, CDR2 SQIVND, per germline (reference sequence). The CDR3 DNA is TGTGCCAGTCAGACAGACCCACCTTATGGCTACACCTTC. Encoded protein: CASQTDPPYGYTF.

The chain employs TRBV5-4 and TRBJ2-3; 8 bases match TRBD2. The CDR3 has 15 amino acids. V dropped 4 bases and J dropped 3; count of bases not matched to a gene: 7. From germline, CDR1 is SGHNT and CDR2 YYREEE (reference sequence). The CDR3 DNA follows: TGTGCCAGCAGCCGGAAACTAGCGGAAACAGATACGCAGTATTTT. Its protein product is CASSRKLAETDTQYF.

V usage is TRBV25-1 and J usage is TRBJ2-5; tentatively, D is TRBD1 (5 bases). The germline V gene has CDR1 MGHDK and CDR2 SYGVNS. The V end was cut by 6 bases, the J end by 5 bases, with 10 bases between. The CDR3 is 12 amino acids. The CDR3 DNA reads as TGTGCCAGCAGCAGGGTGGGGGAGACCCAGTACTTC. It translates to CASSRVGETQYF.

The chain recombines TRBV9 with TRBJ2-1, with 11 bases lining up with TRBD2. Trimming at V came to 4 bases and at J to 0 bases, leaving 3 bases not matched to a gene. CDR3 length: 16 amino acids. CDR1 is SGDLS and CDR2 is YYNGEE in the germline V gene. This CDR3 reads CASSFGLAGSYNEQFF. The CDR3 coding sequence is TGTGCCAGCAGCTTCGGACTAGCGGGCTCCTACAATGAGCAGTTCTTC.

The V and J genes are TRBV5-1 and TRBJ1-4; 8 nucleotides agree with TRBD1. J gave up 6 bases and V 4 bases, and 8 bases lay outside the gene matches. The CDR3 contains 15 residues. Germline CDR1 and CDR2: SGHRS and YFSETQ. CDR3 DNA: TGCGCCAGCAGCACTTTGACAGGGGTGGATGAAAAACTGTTTTTT. This codes for CASSTLTGVDEKLFF. Using reference TRBV5-1 and TRBJ1-4 for the parts outside the CDR3, the full variable domain is KAGVTQTPRYLIKTRGQQVTLSCSPISGHRSVSWYQQTPGQGLQFLFEYFSETQRNKGNFPGRFSGRQFSNSRSEMNVSTLELGDSALYLCASSTLTGVDEKLFFGSGTQLSVL.

The genes are TRBV27 and TRBJ1-1; 7 bases match TRBD1. The CDR3 consists of 15 residues. The germline V gene encodes CDR1 MNHEY and CDR2 SMNVEV (reference sequence). The J segment lost 6 bases and the V segment lost 5 bases, leaving 12 bases of the junction unmatched. Written as DNA, the CDR3 is TGTGCCAGCAGTCCGCTTACAGGGGATCCCGCTGAAGCTTTCTTT. Translating it yields CASSPLTGDPAEAFF.

V and J are TRBV7-3 and TRBJ2-2, with 13 bases matching TRBD2. CDR1 is SGHTA and CDR2 is FQGTGA in the germline V gene. The V and J ends lost 1 base and 1 base, in that order; junction bases with no gene match: 6. This CDR3 is built from 19 residues. The CDR3 DNA reads TGTGCCAGCAGCTTAAACGGGGGACTAGCGGGAAGGAACACCGGGGAGCTGTTTTTT. This gives the protein CASSLNGGLAGRNTGELFF.

This sequence joins TRBV6-1 and TRBJ1-1; D possibly corresponds to TRBD1 (5 bases). V dropped 4 bases and J dropped 2 bases, with 14 bases sitting between them. Germline CDR1 reads MNHNS; CDR2 reads SASEGT. This CDR3 has 15 residues. The CDR3 nucleotides are TGTGCCAGCAGTGCCCACTTAGGGGTAAACACTGAAGCTTTCTTT. The encoded protein is CASSAHLGVNTEAFF.

The CDR3 sequence: CASSLSLADHNEQFF. The CDR3 DNA reads TGTGCCAGTAGTCTATCACTAGCGGACCACAATGAGCAGTTCTTC. The chain is built from TRBV19 and TRBJ2-1; TRBD2 matches at 8 bases. Germline CDR1 is LNHDA and CDR2 is SQIVND (reference sequence). CDR3 length equals 15 residues. The junction had 8 bases not matched to a gene; V was cut back by 5 bases and J by 5 bases.